A single sample gave rise to the 19 T cell receptor beta chains below, sequenced in a study of beta chain features in type 1 diabetes. General study results and limits: TCRB CDR3s were moderately but significantly shorter in Type 1 diabetes patients in all four CD4+ subsets.

Antigen specificity for these receptors is unknown. The sequenced template was cDNA made from the entire isolated RNA. Data came from immunoSEQ multiplex PCR; TCRdb stores just in-frame clones and leaves some out. Of around 180,000 clones detected, less than 9.5% appear once; the ten largest clones hold 0.94%. Material for sequencing was central memory CD4+ T cells from blood. Receptors originate from a woman aged 40 to 49 with type 1 diabetes.

The V call is TRBV18, the J call TRBJ1-2; 7 bases are shared with TRBD1. V was clipped by 3 bases and J by 4 bases; unmatched bases: 8. The CDR3 contains 15 residues. Germline V gene sequence: CDR1 KGHSH, CDR2 LQKENI. The CDR3 bases are TGTGCCAGCTCACCTTTGACAGGGACGACCTATGGCTACACCTTC. Its protein is CASSPLTGTTYGYTF.

The chain couples TRBV5-1 to TRBJ1-2; D call uncertain. The V and J ends lost 1 base and 5 bases respectively, with 9 bases between them. Germline values: CDR1 SGHRS, CDR2 YFSETQ. The CDR3 is 13 residues long. CDR3 nucleotides: TGCGCCAGCAGCTTGAGCGCGGCTTATGGCTACACCTTC. Its protein is CASSLSAAYGYTF.

This clone was found a few times. The chain uses TRBV9 and TRBJ2-7, with D perhaps matching TRBD2 (6 bases). CDR1 is SGDLS, CDR2 YYNGEE, per germline. Trimming shortened V by 0 bases and J by 0 bases, and 13 bases separated the two germline ends. CDR3 size: 16 residues. CDR3 sequence reads: CASSVALGGDSYEQYF. CDR3 nucleotide sequence: TGTGCCAGCAGCGTAGCTTTGGGGGGAGACTCCTACGAGCAGTACTTC.

Written as DNA, the CDR3 is TGTGCCAGCAGCCAAGTTAGTCGGGACACCGGGGAGCTGTTTTTT. It is translated as CASSQVSRDTGELFF. The rearrangement joins TRBV4-2 to TRBJ2-2; unclear D gene. V lost 1 base and J 3 bases, leaving 9 bases between the germline ends. Germline lookup yields CDR1 LGHNA and CDR2 YNFKEQ. The length of the CDR3 is 15 residues.

The chain employs TRBV11-2 and TRBJ2-3; no reliable D call. The CDR3 contains 12 residues. Germline CDR1 and CDR2: SGHAT and FQNNGV. Trimming removed 3 bases from V and 5 bases from J, with 6 bases in between. As DNA, the CDR3 is TGTGCCAGCAGCTTTTGGAGAGATACGCAGTATTTT. This translates into CASSFWRDTQYF.

The chain has TRBV15 and TRBJ1-2; D may be TRBD1 (6 bases). V shed 0 bases and J shed 4 bases, with 18 bases lying between them. There are 17 residues in the CDR3. In germline, CDR1 is LNHNV, CDR2 YYDKDF (reference sequence). The CDR3 bases are TGTGCCACCAGCAGAGAGGCTGGCCGGGACAACGGCTATGGCTACACCTTC. As protein: CATSREAGRDNGYGYTF.

This clone appeared many times. The V and J genes are TRBV6-5 and TRBJ2-1, with 11 bases fitting TRBD2. Germline V gene sequence: CDR1 MNHEY, CDR2 SVGAGI. V was pared by 6 bases and J by 5 bases, with 6 bases of the junction left unmatched. The CDR3 sequence is 15 residues long. The DNA for the CDR3 is TGTGCCAGCAGAAGGGTTAGCGGGGGGGACAATGAGCAGTTCTTC. Translating gives CASRRVSGGDNEQFF.

The chain uses TRBV10-3 and TRBJ2-3, with 9 bases that match TRBD1. Per germline, CDR1 ENHRY and CDR2 SYGVKD. V was pared by 4 bases and J by 4 bases, with 12 bases of the junction left unmatched. The length of the CDR3 is 17 residues. The CDR3 sequence is CAISGSSGTGYPDTQYF. DNA of the CDR3: TGTGCCATCAGTGGTTCCTCCGGGACAGGGTATCCAGATACGCAGTATTTT.

The chain joins TRBV7-2 to TRBJ1-5; 9 positions match TRBD1. The CDR3 length is 16 residues. V shed 1 base, J shed 5 bases, and the junction held 6 bases outside the gene matches. The germline V gene has CDR1 SGHTA and CDR2 FQGNSA. In DNA form, the CDR3 reads TGTGCCAGCAGCTTAGGGTCGGGACAGGGTTATCAGCCCCAGCATTTT. It yields the protein CASSLGSGQGYQPQHF.

This clone has only a few counts. This chain uses TRBV6-5 with TRBJ2-2; weak D call: TRBD1 (5 bases). Trimming stripped 6 bases from V and 4 bases from J, with 12 bases between. This CDR3 has 14 amino acids. From germline, CDR1 is MNHEY and CDR2 SVGAGI. The CDR3 protein is CASRSDTSTGELFF. The CDR3 region has the DNA TGTGCCAGCAGATCGGACACGTCCACCGGGGAGCTGTTTTTT.

As for this clone: This same CDR3 is encoded by further DNA sequences in the sample. J is TRBJ2-7 and V is TRBV7-9; D possibly corresponds to TRBD2 (5 bases). The CDR3 sequence is 13 residues long. V lost 1 base and J lost 7, with 11 bases in between. The germline CDR1 and CDR2 sequences are SEHNR and FQNEAQ (reference sequence). CDR3 sequence reads: CASSLGGGGEQYF. CDR3 nucleotide sequence: TGTGCCAGCAGCTTAGGCGGTGGAGGAGAGCAGTACTTC.

J is TRBJ2-7 and V is TRBV28; tentatively, D is TRBD1 (6 bases). Germline CDR1 reads MDHEN; CDR2 reads SYDVKM. The V gene lost 2 bases and the J gene lost 4 bases, with 15 bases spanning the gap. The CDR3 is made up of 15 amino acids. CDR3 coding DNA: TGTGCCAGCAGTTTACCATCACAGGGCCGGTACGAGCAGTACTTC. Amino acid sequence: CASSLPSQGRYEQYF.

This clone was counted a few times. The V and J genes are TRBV5-4 and TRBJ1-2; D unresolved. Trimming shortened V by 0 bases and J by 4 bases, and 4 bases separated the two germline ends. Germline V gene data show CDR1 as SGHNT and CDR2 as YYREEE (reference sequence). The CDR3 length is 12 residues. This chain's CDR3 is CASSLDGYGYTF. The DNA of the CDR3 is TGTGCCAGCAGCTTGGACGGCTATGGCTACACCTTC.

This clone was picked up a small number of times. The chain combines TRBV6-5 with TRBJ2-7; TRBD1 matches at 10 bases. V lost 2 bases to trimming and J lost 4 bases; unmatched junction nucleotides: 5. Germline CDR1 reads MNHEY; CDR2 reads SVGAGI. This CDR3 is 15 amino acids long. CDR3 loop: CASSYRGQGKYEQYF. The DNA for the CDR3 is TGTGCCAGCAGTTACCGGGGACAGGGGAAATACGAGCAGTACTTC.

This clone showed up many times. V and J are TRBV5-1 and TRBJ2-1; D might be TRBD2 (6 bases). CDR3 length equals 15 residues. Germline CDR1 and CDR2: SGHRS and YFSETQ. V was shortened by 4 bases and J by 2 bases, with 13 bases between the two germline ends. The CDR3 DNA sequence: TGCGCCAGCAGCCGGCAGGCGGGGACCTACAATGAGCAGTTCTTC. The encoded protein is CASSRQAGTYNEQFF.

To note about this clone: Germline and junction disagree at one end, which may indicate a read error. The rearrangement uses TRBV9 and TRBJ2-1, with 7 positions matching TRBD1. This CDR3 is built from 13 residues. Germline V gene lookup returns CDR1 SGDLS and CDR2 YYNGEE. As DNA, the CDR3 is TGTACCAGCAGCGCCGGGACAGAGCCTGAGCAGTTCTTC. This sequence encodes CTSSAGTEPEQFF. Full variable domain (outside the CDR3, taken from reference TRBV9 and TRBJ2-1): DSGVTQTPKHLITATGQRVTLRCSPRSGDLSVYWYQQSLDQGLQFLIQYYNGEERAKGNILERFSAQQFPDLHSELNLSSLELGDSALYFCTSSAGTEPEQFFGPGTRLTVL.

There are a few counts of this clone. The V gene is TRBV30, the J gene TRBJ2-3; D might be TRBD2 (6 bases). V was pared by 4 bases and J by 1 base, with 12 bases between. This CDR3 region has 14 residues. Germline CDR1 and CDR2: GTSNPN and SVGIG (reference sequence). The CDR3 DNA sequence: TGTGCCTGGAACAGGAGGGCCGGCACAGATACGCAGTATTTT. This sequence encodes CAWNRRAGTDTQYF.

CDR3 residues: CAWSGLSQETQYF. DNA of the CDR3: TGTGCCTGGAGTGGACTATCCCAAGAGACCCAGTACTTC. This chain links TRBV30 with TRBJ2-5; possibly TRBD2 for D (5 bases). The CDR3 consists of 13 residues. Germline CDR1 is GTSNPN and CDR2 is SVGIG (reference sequence). The V gene lost 1 base and the J gene lost 1 base, with 7 bases spanning the gap.

Only a few counts were recorded for this clone. V usage is TRBV29-1 and J usage is TRBJ2-3, with 8 bases lining up with TRBD2. The CDR3 totals 16 residues. From germline, CDR1 is SQVTM and CDR2 ANQGSEA. V shed 1 base, J shed 0 bases, and the junction held 6 bases outside the gene matches. CDR3: CSVEGPQRESTDTQYF. CDR3 nucleotides: TGCAGCGTTGAAGGTCCCCAGCGGGAGAGCACAGATACGCAGTATTTT.